This TCR beta chain came from a study of T cell responses to AZD1222 COVID-19 vaccine. This clone was observed once. Clones were sequenced by immunoSEQ multiplex PCR, and TCRdb holds only the in-frame ones, with some missing. Of 100,000 to 120,000 clones in the sample, roughly 92% are singletons; the top ten hold around 2.5%. Germline assignment: CDR1 SGHRS and CDR2 YFSETQ. The CDR3 sequence is 14 residues long. Trimming took 4 bases from V and 0 from J, leaving 8 bases between them. V gene TRBV5-1 combines with J gene TRBJ1-3; the D is unclear. The sequencing used peripheral blood, collected 28 days after the second AZD1222 dose. This sequence was found in an adult who received the AZD1222 COVID-19 vaccine. The CDR3 spells CASSPGSSGNTIYF. CDR3 nucleotide sequence: TGCGCCAGCAGCCCTGGGTCCTCTGGAAACACCATATATTTT.